This TCR beta chain was documented in a study of T cell responses to AZD1222 COVID-19 vaccine. The CDR3 loop spans 24 amino acids. J lost 0 bases, V lost 0 bases, and 27 bases had no gene match. TCRdb keeps only in-frame clones here, not all; method: immunoSEQ multiplex PCR. The data show 100,000 to 150,000 clones, with roughly 88% seen just once and under 9.5% held by the top ten. The sample in question was peripheral blood, obtained on day 0 of AZD1222 vaccination. V gene TRBV23-1 combines with J gene TRBJ2-5; 8 nucleotides line up with TRBD1. TRBV23-1 is identified as an open reading frame with a role that is uncertain. The sequence derives from an adult in good health. CDR3 residues: CASSQSPTPGTGNRIVKYQETQYF. The CDR3 coding sequence is TGCGCCAGCAGTCAATCGCCAACCCCAGGGACAGGAAATAGAATAGTGAAGTACCAAGAGACCCAGTACTTC.